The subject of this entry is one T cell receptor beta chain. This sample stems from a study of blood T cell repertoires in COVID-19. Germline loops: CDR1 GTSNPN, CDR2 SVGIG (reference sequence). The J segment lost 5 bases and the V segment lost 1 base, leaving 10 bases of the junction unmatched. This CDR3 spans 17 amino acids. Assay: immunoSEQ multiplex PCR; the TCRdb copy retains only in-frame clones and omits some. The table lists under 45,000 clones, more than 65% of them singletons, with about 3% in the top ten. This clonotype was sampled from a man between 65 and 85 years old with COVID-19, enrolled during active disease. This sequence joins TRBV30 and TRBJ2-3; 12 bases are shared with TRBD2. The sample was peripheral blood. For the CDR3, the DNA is TGTGCCTGGAGTGACCGTAGACGACTAGCGGGAGTAGATACGCAGTATTTT. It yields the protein CAWSDRRRLAGVDTQYF. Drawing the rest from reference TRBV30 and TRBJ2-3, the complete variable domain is SQTIHQWPATLVQPVGSPLSLECTVEGTSNPNLYWYRQAAGRGLQLLFYSVGIGQISSEVPQNLSASRPQDRQFILSSKKLLLSDSGFYLCAWSDRRRLAGVDTQYFGPGTRLTVL.